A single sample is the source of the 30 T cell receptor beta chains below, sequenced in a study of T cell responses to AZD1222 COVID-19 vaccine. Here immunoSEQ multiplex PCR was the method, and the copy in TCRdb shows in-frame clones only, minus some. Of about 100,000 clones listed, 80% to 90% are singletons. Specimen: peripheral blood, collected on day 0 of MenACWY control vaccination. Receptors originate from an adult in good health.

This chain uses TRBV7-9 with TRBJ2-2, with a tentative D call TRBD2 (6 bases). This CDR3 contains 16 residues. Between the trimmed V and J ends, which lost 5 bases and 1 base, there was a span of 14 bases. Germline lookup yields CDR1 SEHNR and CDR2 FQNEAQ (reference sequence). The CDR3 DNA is TGTGCCAGCAGCCCGAGGAGGGGATTGAACACCGGGGAGCTGTTTTTT. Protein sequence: CASSPRRGLNTGELFF.

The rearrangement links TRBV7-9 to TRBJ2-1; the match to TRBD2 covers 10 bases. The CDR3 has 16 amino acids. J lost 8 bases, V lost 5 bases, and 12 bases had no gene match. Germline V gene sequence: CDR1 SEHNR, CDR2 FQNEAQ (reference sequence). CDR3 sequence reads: CASSVRSSGSVDEQFF. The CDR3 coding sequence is TGTGCCAGCAGCGTTAGGTCTAGCGGGAGCGTCGATGAGCAGTTCTTC.

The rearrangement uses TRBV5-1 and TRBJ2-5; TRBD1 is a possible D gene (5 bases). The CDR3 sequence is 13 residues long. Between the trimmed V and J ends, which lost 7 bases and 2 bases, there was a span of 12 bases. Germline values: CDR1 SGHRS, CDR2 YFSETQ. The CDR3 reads CASSSDIQETQYF. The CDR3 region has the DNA TGCGCCAGCTCCTCGGACATACAAGAGACCCAGTACTTC.

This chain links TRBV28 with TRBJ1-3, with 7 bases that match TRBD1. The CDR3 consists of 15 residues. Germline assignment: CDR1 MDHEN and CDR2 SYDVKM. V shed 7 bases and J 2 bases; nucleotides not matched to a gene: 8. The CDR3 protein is CASTTGQGAGNTIYF. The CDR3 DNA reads TGTGCCAGCACCACCGGGCAGGGGGCTGGAAACACCATATATTTT.

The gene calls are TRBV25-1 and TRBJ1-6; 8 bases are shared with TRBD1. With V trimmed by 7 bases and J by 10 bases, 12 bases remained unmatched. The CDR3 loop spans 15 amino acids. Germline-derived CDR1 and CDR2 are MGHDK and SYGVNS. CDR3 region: CASTSPDRARSPLHF. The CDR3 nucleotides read TGTGCCAGCACCTCACCGGACAGGGCGCGGTCACCCCTCCACTTT.

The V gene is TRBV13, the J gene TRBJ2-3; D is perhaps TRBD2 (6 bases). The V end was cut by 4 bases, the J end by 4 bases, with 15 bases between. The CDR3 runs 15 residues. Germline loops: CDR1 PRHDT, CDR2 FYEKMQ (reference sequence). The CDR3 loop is CASSSPGDKADTQYF. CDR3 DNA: TGTGCCAGCAGCTCCCCGGGGGATAAGGCAGATACGCAGTATTTT.

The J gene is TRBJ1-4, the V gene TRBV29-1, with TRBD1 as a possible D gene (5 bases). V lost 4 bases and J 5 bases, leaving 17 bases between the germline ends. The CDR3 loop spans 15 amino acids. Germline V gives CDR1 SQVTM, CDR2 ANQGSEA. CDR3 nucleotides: TGCAGCGTTGCGTTTGGGGGGGGGATAAATGAAAAACTGTTTTTT. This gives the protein CSVAFGGGINEKLFF.

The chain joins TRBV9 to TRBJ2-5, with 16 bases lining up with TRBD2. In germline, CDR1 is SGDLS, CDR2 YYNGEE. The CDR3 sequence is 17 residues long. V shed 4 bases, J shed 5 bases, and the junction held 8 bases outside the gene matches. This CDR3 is CASSIGTSGGASETQYF. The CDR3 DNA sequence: TGTGCCAGCAGCATTGGGACTAGCGGGGGGGCCAGTGAGACCCAGTACTTC.

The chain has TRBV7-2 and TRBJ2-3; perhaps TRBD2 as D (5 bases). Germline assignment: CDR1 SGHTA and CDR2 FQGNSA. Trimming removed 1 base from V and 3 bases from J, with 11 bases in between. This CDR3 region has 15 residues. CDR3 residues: CASSLVPGYTDTQYF. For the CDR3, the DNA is TGTGCCAGCAGCTTAGTTCCGGGGTATACAGATACGCAGTATTTT. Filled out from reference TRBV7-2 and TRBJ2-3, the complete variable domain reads GAGVSQSPSNKVTEKGKDVELRCDPISGHTALYWYRQSLGQGLEFLIYFQGNSAPDKSGLPSDRFSAERTGGSVSTLTIQRTQQEDSAVYLCASSLVPGYTDTQYFGPGTRLTVL.

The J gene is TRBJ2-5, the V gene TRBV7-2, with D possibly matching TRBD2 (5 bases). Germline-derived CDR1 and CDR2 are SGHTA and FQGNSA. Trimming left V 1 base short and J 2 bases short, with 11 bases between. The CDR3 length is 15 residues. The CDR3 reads CASSLGVARQETQYF. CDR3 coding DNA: TGTGCCAGCAGCTTAGGAGTAGCGCGGCAAGAGACCCAGTACTTC.

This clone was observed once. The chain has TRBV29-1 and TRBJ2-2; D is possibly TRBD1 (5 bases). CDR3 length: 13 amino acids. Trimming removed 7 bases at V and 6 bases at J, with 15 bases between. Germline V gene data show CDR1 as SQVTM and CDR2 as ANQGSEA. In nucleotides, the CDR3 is TGCAGCGCCACCCGTGGGGCGGCCGGGGAGCTGTTTTTT. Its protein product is CSATRGAAGELFF.

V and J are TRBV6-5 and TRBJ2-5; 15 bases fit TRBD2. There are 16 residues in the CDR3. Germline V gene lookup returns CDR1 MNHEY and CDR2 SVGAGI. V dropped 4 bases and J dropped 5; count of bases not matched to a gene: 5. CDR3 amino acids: CASSLWTSGGVETQYF. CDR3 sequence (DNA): TGTGCCAGCAGTTTGTGGACTAGCGGGGGGGTTGAGACCCAGTACTTC.

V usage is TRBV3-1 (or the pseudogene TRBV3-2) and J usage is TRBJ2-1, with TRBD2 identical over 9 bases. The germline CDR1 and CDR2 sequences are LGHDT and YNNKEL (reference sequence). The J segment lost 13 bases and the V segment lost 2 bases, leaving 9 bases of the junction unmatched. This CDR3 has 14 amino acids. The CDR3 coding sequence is TGTGCCAGCAGCCAATGGGACATGCGGGGGGGACAGTTCTTC. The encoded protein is CASSQWDMRGGQFF.

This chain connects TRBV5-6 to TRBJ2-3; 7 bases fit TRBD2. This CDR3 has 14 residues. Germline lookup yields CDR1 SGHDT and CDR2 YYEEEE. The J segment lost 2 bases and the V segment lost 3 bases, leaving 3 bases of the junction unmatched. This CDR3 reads CASSSGGTTDTQYF. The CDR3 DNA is TGTGCCAGCAGCTCCGGGGGGACCACAGATACGCAGTATTTT.

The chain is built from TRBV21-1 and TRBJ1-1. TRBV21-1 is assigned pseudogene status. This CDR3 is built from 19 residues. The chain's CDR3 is CASSKKGNLVPRVPTEAFF. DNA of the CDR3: TGTGCCAGCAGCAAAAAAGGTAATCTAGTTCCCCGGGTCCCAACTGAAGCTTTCTTT.

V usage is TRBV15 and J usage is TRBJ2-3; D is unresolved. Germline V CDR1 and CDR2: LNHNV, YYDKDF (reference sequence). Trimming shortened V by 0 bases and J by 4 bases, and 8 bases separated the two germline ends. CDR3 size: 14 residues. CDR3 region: CATSRDGQSDTQYF. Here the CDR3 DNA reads TGTGCCACCAGCAGAGATGGCCAGTCAGATACGCAGTATTTT.

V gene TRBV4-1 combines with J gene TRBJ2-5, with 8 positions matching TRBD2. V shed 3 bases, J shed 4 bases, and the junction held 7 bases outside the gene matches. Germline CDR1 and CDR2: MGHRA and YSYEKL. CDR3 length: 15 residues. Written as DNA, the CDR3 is TGCGCCAGCAGCCAGGGACTAGTGTTGGGAGAGACCCAGTACTTC. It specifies CASSQGLVLGETQYF.

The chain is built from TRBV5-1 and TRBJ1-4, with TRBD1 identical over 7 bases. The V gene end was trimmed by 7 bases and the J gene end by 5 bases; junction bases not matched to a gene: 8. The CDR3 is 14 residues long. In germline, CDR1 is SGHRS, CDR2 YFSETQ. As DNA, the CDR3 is TGCGCCAGCTCCGAGGGGACAGCGAATGAAAAACTGTTTTTT. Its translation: CASSEGTANEKLFF.

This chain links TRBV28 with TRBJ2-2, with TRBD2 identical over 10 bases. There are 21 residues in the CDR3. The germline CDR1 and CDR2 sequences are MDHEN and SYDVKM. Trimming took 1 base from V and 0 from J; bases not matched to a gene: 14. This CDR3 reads CASSLSPVLLAGVPNTGELFF. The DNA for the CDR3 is TGTGCCAGCAGTTTATCCCCCGTGTTGCTAGCGGGGGTTCCGAACACCGGGGAGCTGTTTTTT. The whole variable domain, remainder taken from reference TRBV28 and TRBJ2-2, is DVKVTQSSRYLVKRTGEKVFLECVQDMDHENMFWYRQDPGLGLRLIYFSYDVKMKEKGDIPEGYSVSREKKERFSLILESASTNQTSMYLCASSLSPVLLAGVPNTGELFFGEGSRLTVL.

Here the CDR3 reads CASSIDTNTNEKLFF. The CDR3 DNA reads as TGTGCCAGCAGCATCGACACGAACACTAATGAAAAACTGTTTTTT. J is TRBJ1-4 and V is TRBV7-2; D ambiguous. Between the trimmed V and J ends, which lost 5 bases and 2 bases, there was a span of 12 bases. CDR3 size: 15 residues. Germline V gene data show CDR1 as SGHTA and CDR2 as FQGNSA.

DNA for the CDR3: TGTGCCAGCAGCTTAGTTGGGGTGGGCTCCTACAATGAGCAGTTCTTC. Translation: CASSLVGVGSYNEQFF. The rearrangement joins TRBV11-2 to TRBJ2-1; D is ambiguous. CDR1 is SGHAT and CDR2 is FQNNGV in the germline V gene. V lost 1 base and J lost 0, with 10 bases in between. The CDR3 consists of 16 residues.

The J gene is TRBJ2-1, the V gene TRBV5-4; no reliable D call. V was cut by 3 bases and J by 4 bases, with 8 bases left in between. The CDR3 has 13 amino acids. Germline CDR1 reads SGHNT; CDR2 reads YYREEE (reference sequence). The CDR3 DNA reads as TGTGCCAGCAGCTCAACATTGTACAATGAGCAGTTCTTC. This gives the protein CASSSTLYNEQFF.

CDR3 sequence reads: CAWTLDRGYNSPLHF. The CDR3 DNA sequence: TGTGCCTGGACTCTGGACAGGGGCTATAATTCACCCCTCCACTTT. The chain uses TRBV30 and TRBJ1-6; the match to TRBD1 covers 9 bases. This CDR3 spans 15 amino acids. Per germline, CDR1 GTSNPN and CDR2 SVGIG (reference sequence). The V and J ends lost 4 bases and 3 bases, in that order; junction bases with no gene match: 4.

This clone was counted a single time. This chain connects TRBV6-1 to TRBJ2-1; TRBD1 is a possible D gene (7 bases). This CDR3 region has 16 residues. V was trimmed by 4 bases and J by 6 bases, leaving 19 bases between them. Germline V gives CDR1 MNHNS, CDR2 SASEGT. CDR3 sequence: CASSVDRAIGGNEQFF. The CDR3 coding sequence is TGTGCCAGCAGTGTCGACAGGGCGATCGGGGGCAATGAGCAGTTCTTC.

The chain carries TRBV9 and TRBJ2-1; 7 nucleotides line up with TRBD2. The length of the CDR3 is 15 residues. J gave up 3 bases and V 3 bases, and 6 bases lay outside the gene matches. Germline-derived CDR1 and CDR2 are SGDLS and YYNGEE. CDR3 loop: CASSAGLGVYNEQFF. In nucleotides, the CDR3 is TGTGCCAGCAGCGCCGGACTAGGGGTCTACAATGAGCAGTTCTTC.

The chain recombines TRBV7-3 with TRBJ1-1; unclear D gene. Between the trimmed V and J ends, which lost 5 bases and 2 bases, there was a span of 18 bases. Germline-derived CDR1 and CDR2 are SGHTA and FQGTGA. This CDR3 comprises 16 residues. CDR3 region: CASSMHAAGANTEAFF. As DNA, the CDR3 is TGTGCCAGCAGCATGCATGCGGCCGGAGCTAACACTGAAGCTTTCTTT.

Written as DNA, the CDR3 is TGTGCCAGTAGTCAGACTAGCCATGAGACCCAGTACTTC. Its translation: CASSQTSHETQYF. The V gene is TRBV19, the J gene TRBJ2-5; 7 nucleotides agree with TRBD2. The CDR3 covers 13 residues. The J segment lost 5 bases and the V segment lost 5 bases, leaving 5 bases of the junction unmatched. The germline gives CDR1 LNHDA, CDR2 SQIVND (reference sequence).

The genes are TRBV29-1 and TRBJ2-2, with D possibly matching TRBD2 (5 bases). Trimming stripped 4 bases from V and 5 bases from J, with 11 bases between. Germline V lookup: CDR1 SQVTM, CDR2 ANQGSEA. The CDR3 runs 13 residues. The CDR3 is CSVGAAATGELFF. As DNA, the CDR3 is TGCAGCGTTGGAGCGGCGGCGACCGGGGAGCTGTTTTTT.

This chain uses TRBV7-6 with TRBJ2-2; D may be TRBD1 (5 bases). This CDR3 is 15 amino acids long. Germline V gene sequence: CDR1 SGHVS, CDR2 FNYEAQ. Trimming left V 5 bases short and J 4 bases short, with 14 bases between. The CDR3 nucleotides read TGTGCCAGCAGCCGGCCCCTTAGGGGCACCGGGGAGCTGTTTTTT. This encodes CASSRPLRGTGELFF.

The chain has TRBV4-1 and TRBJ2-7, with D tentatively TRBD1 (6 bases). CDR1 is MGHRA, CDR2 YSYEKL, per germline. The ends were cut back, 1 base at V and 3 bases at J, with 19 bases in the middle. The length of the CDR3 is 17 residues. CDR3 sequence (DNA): TGCGCCAGCAGCCAAGGGGGGTTCGGTGGACAGAACTACGAGCAGTACTTC. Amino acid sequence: CASSQGGFGGQNYEQYF.